This T cell receptor beta chain comes out of a study of blood T cell repertoires in COVID-19. Study in general: Specimens from acute and convalescent COVID-19 originated in the United States, Italy and Spain. T cells, B-cell-depleted T cells, or PBMCs provided the cDNA or gDNA that served as material.

Per the study methods: The authors estimated nucleated cell counts from reference gene primer amplification. Only in-frame clones appear in the TCRdb table, and some are missing; sequencing was by immunoSEQ multiplex PCR. Clonal size and the V and J genes are those of that table, whereas D and trimming came from the DNA. The table lists roughly 160,000 clones, more than 65% of them singletons. This CDR3 has 13 amino acids. Germline-derived CDR1 and CDR2 are KGHDR and SFDVKD. Trimming removed 5 bases from V and 1 base from J, with 7 bases in between. The sample comprised peripheral blood. This clonotype was obtained from a man between 65 and 79 years old with active or convalescent COVID-19. J is TRBJ1-1 and V is TRBV24-1, with unresolved D. CDR3 DNA sequence: TGTGCCACCAGTGGGGAGAGGAACACTGAAGCTTTCTTT. Encoded protein: CATSGERNTEAFF.